The 24 T cell receptor beta chains below all came from one sample that was sequenced in a study of beta chain features in type 1 diabetes. Expressed TCRB transcripts were sequenced, since all the RNA that had been isolated was reverse transcribed. Repertoires were generated with immunoSEQ multiplex PCR, while TCRdb's copy carries only in-frame clones and drops some. Here the sample spans fewer than 650,000 clones, around a sixth being singletons. Sequencing was carried out using naive CD4+ T cells from blood. All receptors derive from a man between 18 and 29 years old in good health.

The chain couples TRBV7-2 to TRBJ1-5; no reliable D call. Deletions cut 4 bases from V and 10 bases from J, with 11 bases between. The germline V gene encodes CDR1 SGHTA and CDR2 FQGNSA. This CDR3 has 12 amino acids. The CDR3: CASSWGESPQHF. For the CDR3, the DNA is TGTGCCAGCAGCTGGGGAGAGAGTCCCCAGCATTTT. Together with reference TRBV7-2 and TRBJ1-5, the CDR3 gives the full variable domain: GAGVSQSPSNKVTEKGKDVELRCDPISGHTALYWYRQSLGQGLEFLIYFQGNSAPDKSGLPSDRFSAERTGGSVSTLTIQRTQQEDSAVYLCASSWGESPQHFGDGTRLSIL.

This clone was observed a few times. The chain uses TRBV7-9 and TRBJ2-1; D is uncertain. The V gene's germline CDR1 is SEHNR and CDR2 FQNEAQ (reference sequence). The CDR3 contains 15 residues. V shed 2 bases and J shed 0 bases, with 8 bases lying between them. CDR3 in amino acids: CASSLNLISYNEQFF. The CDR3 nucleotides are TGTGCCAGCAGCTTAAACCTGATCTCCTACAATGAGCAGTTCTTC.

The chain employs TRBV5-6 and TRBJ2-3; D is perhaps TRBD1 or TRBD2 (5 bases each). Per the germline V gene, CDR1 is SGHDT and CDR2 is YYEEEE. The CDR3 runs to 15 residues. Trimming took off 3 bases at V and 4 bases at J, with 15 bases between the two ends. The CDR3: CASSSLRGSADTQYF. The CDR3 region has the DNA TGTGCCAGCAGCTCCCTCCGGGGCTCCGCAGATACGCAGTATTTT.

This clone was counted only a few times. The CDR3 DNA reads TGTGCCAGCAGCCCCCGGAGACTAGCGAGTCATGAGCAGTTCTTC. This codes for CASSPRRLASHEQFF. This chain uses TRBV9 with TRBJ2-1; 8 bases are shared with TRBD2. This CDR3 spans 15 amino acids. V was clipped by 4 bases and J by 8 bases; unmatched bases: 11. Germline CDR1 is SGDLS and CDR2 is YYNGEE. Based on the CDR3 plus reference TRBV9 and TRBJ2-1, the full variable domain is DSGVTQTPKHLITATGQRVTLRCSPRSGDLSVYWYQQSLDQGLQFLIQYYNGEERAKGNILERFSAQQFPDLHSELNLSSLELGDSALYFCASSPRRLASHEQFFGPGTRLTVL.

V is TRBV9 and J is TRBJ1-2, with TRBD1 matching 7 bases. Germline CDR1 and CDR2: SGDLS and YYNGEE. CDR3 length equals 12 residues. The trim removed 3 bases at V and 10 bases at J, leaving 6 bases unmatched. The CDR3 spells CASSARQGPYTF. DNA of the CDR3: TGTGCCAGCAGCGCCCGACAGGGCCCCTACACCTTC.

This clone occurred a few times. The J gene is TRBJ1-2, the V gene TRBV28; no firm D call. The V end was cut by 6 bases, the J end by 3 bases, with 11 bases between. Germline V gives CDR1 MDHEN, CDR2 SYDVKM. This CDR3 is built from 13 residues. In nucleotides, the CDR3 is TGTGCCAGCAGCCCTCCACAGTACTATGGCTACACCTTC. Protein sequence: CASSPPQYYGYTF.

This clone was counted a few times. The rearrangement links TRBV28 to TRBJ2-7; tentatively, D is TRBD1 or TRBD2 (7 bases each). This CDR3 is 14 amino acids long. CDR1 and CDR2 from the germline V gene are MDHEN and SYDVKM. The V end lost 5 bases, the J end lost 2 bases, and 13 bases lay between the germline ends. The CDR3 protein is CASSPQGGAYEQYF. The CDR3 DNA reads as TGTGCCAGCAGTCCTCAGGGGGGGGCCTACGAGCAGTACTTC.

This clone showed up just a few times. The same CDR3 arises from other DNA sequences in this sample as well. The V and J genes are TRBV18 and TRBJ2-3, with D uncertain. CDR1 is KGHSH, CDR2 LQKENI, per germline. This CDR3 is 14 amino acids long. Trimming took off 0 bases at V and 2 bases at J, with 6 bases between the two ends. The CDR3 reads CASSPPLHTDTQYF. The CDR3 nucleotides are TGTGCCAGCTCACCACCTCTCCACACAGATACGCAGTATTTT.

This clone has more than one count but fewer than ten. The chain employs TRBV2 and TRBJ1-2; D gene ambiguous. The CDR3 contains 12 residues. V was clipped by 8 bases and J by 3 bases, with 10 bases between them. The germline V gene encodes CDR1 SNHLY and CDR2 FYNNEI. CDR3 bases: TGTGCCAGCCGACCTGGGGACTATGGCTACACCTTC. Residues: CASRPGDYGYTF.

The chain is built from TRBV2 and TRBJ1-5; D uncertain. Per germline, CDR1 SNHLY and CDR2 FYNNEI. The length of the CDR3 is 14 residues. The V end was cut by 2 bases, the J end by 3 bases, with 8 bases between. CDR3 region: CASSERGFNQPQHF. In nucleotides, the CDR3 is TGTGCCAGCAGTGAAAGAGGGTTCAATCAGCCCCAGCATTTT. Complete variable domain (other parts from reference TRBV2 and TRBJ1-5): EPEVTQTPSHQVTQMGQEVILRCVPISNHLYFYWYRQILGQKVEFLVSFYNNEISEKSEIFDDQFSVERPDGSNFTLKIRSTKLEDSAMYFCASSERGFNQPQHFGDGTRLSIL.

This clone has only a few counts. The J gene is TRBJ2-1, the V gene TRBV12-5; possibly TRBD2 for D (5 bases). In germline, CDR1 is LGHNT, CDR2 FRNRAP. V lost 1 base, J lost 9 bases, and 7 bases lay in between. This CDR3 contains 12 residues. The CDR3 sequence: CASGLEDFEQFF. CDR3 bases: TGTGCTAGTGGTTTGGAGGACTTTGAGCAGTTCTTC.

V is TRBV18 and J is TRBJ2-1; perhaps TRBD2 as D (6 bases). V gave up 3 bases and J gave up 6 bases, with 18 bases separating them. CDR1 is KGHSH, CDR2 LQKENI, per germline. The CDR3 loop spans 16 amino acids. Here the CDR3 reads CASSPRGQRESNEQFF. The CDR3 nucleotides read TGTGCCAGCTCACCCCGAGGCCAACGGGAGAGCAATGAGCAGTTCTTC.

This chain joins TRBV7-2 and TRBJ1-2; 7 bases fit TRBD1. The length of the CDR3 is 15 residues. V was clipped by 1 base and J by 3 bases; unmatched bases: 5. Looked up from germline, CDR1 is SGHTA and CDR2 is FQGNSA. The CDR3 DNA reads as TGTGCCAGCAGCTTAGTGAGACAGGGCGACTATGGCTACACCTTC. It specifies CASSLVRQGDYGYTF.

The chain is built from TRBV11-2 and TRBJ2-6; D might be TRBD1 or TRBD2, each matching 5 bases. Per the germline V gene, CDR1 is SGHAT and CDR2 is FQNNGV. The CDR3 runs to 17 residues. Trimming pared 6 bases from V and 0 bases from J, leaving 15 bases between. CDR3: CASRFPGRSSGANVLTF. CDR3 bases: TGTGCCAGCAGGTTTCCGGGACGGAGCTCTGGGGCCAACGTCCTGACTTTC.

In its sample, this clone was seen a few times. The chain employs TRBV9 and TRBJ1-3; D unclear. There are 14 residues in the CDR3. Trimming removed 1 base from V and 0 bases from J, with 5 bases in between. Germline V CDR1 and CDR2: SGDLS, YYNGEE. The CDR3 region has the DNA TGTGCCAGCAGCGTAAGTAGCTCTGGAAACACCATATATTTT. Its protein product is CASSVSSSGNTIYF.

The genes are TRBV18 and TRBJ2-7; 7 bases match TRBD2. The germline gives CDR1 KGHSH, CDR2 LQKENI. V shed 2 bases, J shed 5 bases, and the junction held 9 bases outside the gene matches. The CDR3 has 15 amino acids. CDR3 coding DNA: TGTGCCAGCTCACCAGTGCAGGGAGGGGCGAACGAGCAGTACTTC. Translation: CASSPVQGGANEQYF.

V and J are TRBV28 and TRBJ2-2; TRBD1 or TRBD2 may be the D gene (6 bases each). The germline V and J ends were trimmed by 7 bases and 3 bases, with 12 bases remaining between them. CDR1 and CDR2 from the germline V gene are MDHEN and SYDVKM. This CDR3 has 14 residues. The CDR3 region has the DNA TGTGCCAGCAAACAGGGAGGTGACACCGGGGAGCTGTTTTTT. Its protein is CASKQGGDTGELFF.

This clone was observed at least ten times. The rearrangement links TRBV7-9 to TRBJ2-1; TRBD1 or TRBD2 may be the D gene (5 bases each). This CDR3 region has 14 residues. Trimming shortened V by 0 bases and J by 9 bases, and 12 bases separated the two germline ends. Germline CDR1 is SEHNR and CDR2 is FQNEAQ (reference sequence). This CDR3 reads CASSLAGTATEQFF. CDR3 nucleotide sequence: TGTGCCAGCAGCTTAGCGGGGACCGCCACTGAGCAGTTCTTC.

The chain combines TRBV7-8 with TRBJ2-5; possible D gene TRBD2, 6 bases. This CDR3 is 14 amino acids long. The V end was cut by 8 bases, the J end by 5 bases, with 18 bases between. Germline loops: CDR1 SGHVS, CDR2 FQNEAQ. In nucleotides, the CDR3 is TGTGCCAGCTTCCCCCGGGACTTGGCGGAGACCCAGTACTTC. Translation: CASFPRDLAETQYF.

The table lists this clone with a few counts. The chain joins TRBV7-3 to TRBJ1-6, with unresolved D. The V gene lost 3 bases and the J gene lost 3 bases, with 9 bases spanning the gap. The CDR3 extends over 15 amino acids. Germline V gene sequence: CDR1 SGHTA, CDR2 FQGTGA. In DNA, the CDR3 is TGTGCCAGCAGCTTGGGCCAGGTCTATAATTCACCCCTCCACTTT. This gives the protein CASSLGQVYNSPLHF. Complete variable domain (other parts from reference TRBV7-3 and TRBJ1-6): GAGVSQTPSNKVTEKGKYVELRCDPISGHTALYWYRQSLGQGPEFLIYFQGTGAADDSGLPNDRFFAVRPEGSVSTLKIQRTERGDSAVYLCASSLGQVYNSPLHFGNGTRLTVT.

The rearrangement links TRBV4-1 to TRBJ2-1, with TRBD1 as a possible D gene (6 bases). The CDR3 consists of 13 residues. Germline V gene lookup returns CDR1 MGHRA and CDR2 YSYEKL. Trimming pared 6 bases from V and 4 bases from J, leaving 10 bases between. CDR3 nucleotide sequence: TGCGCCAGCAGAGAGGACAGTTACAATGAGCAGTTCTTC. It encodes CASREDSYNEQFF.

V gene TRBV7-9 combines with J gene TRBJ1-1; no clear D gene. Trimming cost V 3 bases and J 5 bases, with 13 bases left between them. CDR3 size: 14 residues. Germline lookup yields CDR1 SEHNR and CDR2 FQNEAQ (reference sequence). For the CDR3, the DNA is TGTGCCAGCAGCTTCGGTGGCGGAGTAACTGAAGCTTTCTTT. Residues: CASSFGGGVTEAFF.

The chain links TRBV19 to TRBJ1-2, with a weak D call TRBD1 (5 bases). The V end lost 3 bases, the J end lost 7 bases, and 18 bases lay between the germline ends. This CDR3 has 15 residues. The germline gives CDR1 LNHDA, CDR2 SQIVND (reference sequence). CDR3 sequence: CASSMSLGAGLGYTF. The CDR3 nucleotides are TGTGCCAGTAGTATGAGTCTTGGGGCAGGGCTTGGCTACACCTTC.

The chain links TRBV7-9 to TRBJ1-2, with 11 bases matching TRBD1. This CDR3 contains 15 residues. The germline CDR1 and CDR2 sequences are SEHNR and FQNEAQ (reference sequence). J was trimmed by 7 bases and V by 5 bases; bases with no gene match: 9. The CDR3 bases are TGTGCCAGCAGCGCCGCCGGGACAGGGGGTATTGGCTACACCTTC. This translates into CASSAAGTGGIGYTF.